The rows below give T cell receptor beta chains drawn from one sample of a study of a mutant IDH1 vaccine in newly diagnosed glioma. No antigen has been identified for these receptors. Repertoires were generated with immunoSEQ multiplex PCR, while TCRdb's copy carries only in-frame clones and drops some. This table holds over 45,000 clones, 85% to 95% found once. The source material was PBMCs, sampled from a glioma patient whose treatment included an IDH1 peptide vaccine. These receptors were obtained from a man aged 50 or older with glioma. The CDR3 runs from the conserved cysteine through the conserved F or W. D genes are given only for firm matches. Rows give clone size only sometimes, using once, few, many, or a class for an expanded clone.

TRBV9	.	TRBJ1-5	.	TGTGCCAGCAGCGTAGGTGACACGCGCAATCAGCCCCAGCATTTT	CASSVGDTRNQPQHF
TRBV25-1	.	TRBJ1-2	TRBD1	TGTGCCAGCAGTGACGGACAGGGGAACTATGGCTACACCTTC	CASSDGQGNYGYTF
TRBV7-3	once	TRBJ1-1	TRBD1	TGTGCCAGCAGCTTAGGAAGGGGGCTGGACACTGAAGCTTTCTTT	CASSLGRGLDTEAFF
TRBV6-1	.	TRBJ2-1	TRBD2	TGTGCCAGCAGTGGGGGGACTAGCTCTTTAAATGAGCAGTTCTTC	CASSGGTSSLNEQFF
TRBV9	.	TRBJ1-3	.	TGTGCCAGCAGCGTAGGGCTGGGTGTGGGAAACACCATATATTTT	CASSVGLGVGNTIYF
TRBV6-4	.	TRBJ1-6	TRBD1	TGTGCCAGCAGTGACTCGACAGGGGGCAATTCACCCCTCCACTTT	CASSDSTGGNSPLHF
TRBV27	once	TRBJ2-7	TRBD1	TGTGCCAGCAGAGGTTCGAGGACAGGCGGCGAGCAGTACTTC	CASRGSRTGGEQYF
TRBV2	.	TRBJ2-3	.	TGTGCCAGCAGTCGGTCACTTGCAGATACGCAGTATTTT	CASSRSLADTQYF
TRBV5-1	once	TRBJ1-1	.	TGCGCCAGCAGCTTCTCCGGTTCTACTTGGAACACTGAAGCTTTCTTT	CASSFSGSTWNTEAFF
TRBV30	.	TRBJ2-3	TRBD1	TGTGCCTGGAGTCTGACAGGGACAAGGACAGATACGCAGTATTTT	CAWSLTGTRTDTQYF
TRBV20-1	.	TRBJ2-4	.	TGCAGTGCCAGGGCACGCATTCAGTACTTC	CSARARIQYF
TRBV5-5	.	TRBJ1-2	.	TGTGCCAGCAGCCAACGACGGGACGCCAACTATGGCTACACCTTC	CASSQRRDANYGYTF
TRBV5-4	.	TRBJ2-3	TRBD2	TGTGCCAGCAGCTTCCACTCGGCCAGCGGGAGTAGAGATACGCAGTATTTT	CASSFHSASGSRDTQYF
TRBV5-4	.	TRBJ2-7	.	TGTGCCAGCAGTCCCGGGACGGCTTCTGGCGAGCAGTACTTC	CASSPGTASGEQYF
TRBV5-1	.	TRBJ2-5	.	TGCGCCAGCAGCTTGGAGGCTAGCCCCGAGACCCAGTACTTC	CASSLEASPETQYF
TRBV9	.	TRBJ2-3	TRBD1	TGTGCCAGCAGCGACACAGGGGAATTCACAGATACGCAGTATTTT	CASSDTGEFTDTQYF
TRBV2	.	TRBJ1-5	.	TGTGCCACCGTGGGGGACGGCAATCAGCCCCAGCATTTT	CATVGDGNQPQHF
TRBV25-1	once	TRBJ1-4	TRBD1	TGTGCCAGCAGTGAATTTAAGGGGGCAGGTGAAAAACTGTTTTTT	CASSEFKGAGEKLFF
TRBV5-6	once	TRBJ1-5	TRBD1	TGTGCCAGCAGCTTTAGGGGGCAGGGGCAGCCCCAGCATTTT	CASSFRGQGQPQHF
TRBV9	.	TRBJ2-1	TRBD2	TGTGCCAGCAGCGTAGACGGGGGGGATTTCAGCTCCTACAATGAGCAGTTCTTC	CASSVDGGDFSSYNEQFF
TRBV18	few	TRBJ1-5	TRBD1	TGTGCCAGCTCGCCCGGGACAGGGGGCCATCAGCCCCAGCATTTT	CASSPGTGGHQPQHF
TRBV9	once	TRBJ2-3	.	TGTGCCAGCAGCGTAGAAGCCTTCGCAGATACGCAGTATTTT	CASSVEAFADTQYF
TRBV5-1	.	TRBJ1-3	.	TGCGCCAGCAGCACCGGACAGCAAGTCTCTGGAAACACCATATATTTT	CASSTGQQVSGNTIYF
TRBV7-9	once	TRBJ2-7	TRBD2	TGTGCCAGCAGCTTATTGGCGGCGGGGGGCCCCTACGAGCAGTACTTC	CASSLLAAGGPYEQYF
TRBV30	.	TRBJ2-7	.	TGTGCCTGGAGAAGGGCCTACGAGCAGTACTTC	CAWRRAYEQYF
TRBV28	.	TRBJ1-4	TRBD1	TGTGCCAGCAGCCGAACCGGGACAGGGCTAGAAAAACTGTTTTTT	CASSRTGTGLEKLFF
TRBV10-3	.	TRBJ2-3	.	TGTGCCATCTCTCCGGGAGATACGCAGTATTTT	CAISPGDTQYF
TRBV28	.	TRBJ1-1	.	TGTGCCAGCAGTTTAACCGGGGACACTGAAGCTTTCTTT	CASSLTGDTEAFF
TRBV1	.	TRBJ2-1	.	TGCACCAGCAGCTCCGGACTAGGGCGGGGGTGGCACGACAATGAGCAGTTCTTC	CTSSSGLGRGWHDNEQFF
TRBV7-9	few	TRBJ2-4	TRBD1	TGTGCCAGCAGCTTAAGCCAGGGGGAAAACATTCAGTACTTC	CASSLSQGENIQYF
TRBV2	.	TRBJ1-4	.	TGTGCCAGCATAGAGGGAGGAACTAATGAAAAACTGTTTTTT	CASIEGGTNEKLFF
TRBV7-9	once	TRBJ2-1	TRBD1	TGTGCCAGCAGCCGAGGGGGCCTGACCTACAATGAGCAGTTCTTC	CASSRGGLTYNEQFF
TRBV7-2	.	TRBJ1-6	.	TGTGCCAGCAGCTTAGTGGCCGACAGGAGCTATTCACCCCTCCACTTT	CASSLVADRSYSPLHF
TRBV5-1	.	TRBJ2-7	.	TGCGCCAGCGCAGGTAGCCACGAGCAGTACTTC	CASAGSHEQYF
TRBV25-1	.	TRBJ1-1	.	TGTGCCAGCAGTGCAACTCAAAGGGCGAATGAAGCTTTCTTT	CASSATQRANEAFF